This T cell receptor (beta chain) was sequenced for a study of blood T cell repertoires in COVID-19. The CDR3 runs 13 residues. V dropped 4 bases and J dropped 7 bases, with 14 bases sitting between them. Germline V lookup: CDR1 SGHAT, CDR2 FQNNGV. The method was immunoSEQ multiplex PCR; TCRdb's version includes in-frame clones alone and lacks a portion of them. The table shows a few hundred thousand clones, with approximately 80% occurring only once. The sample taken for sequencing was peripheral blood. This chain uses TRBV11-2 with TRBJ2-7; D is unclear. The receptor's source is a human donor with acute or convalescent COVID-19. The donor label of this sample is uncertain. Here the CDR3 reads CASSYSDPREQYF. CDR3 in DNA: TGTGCCAGCAGCTATTCAGATCCCAGGGAGCAGTACTTC.